The rows below give T cell receptor beta chains drawn from one sample of a study of T cells in Graves' hyperthyroidism and ophthalmopathy. TCRdb processed the multiplex PCR reads anew with MiXCR; each CDR3 protein has one entry. This sample has just over 550,000 distinct CDR3 sequences, with just over 45% found just once. Sequencing was carried out using peripheral blood or thyroid tissue (not recorded which). The receptors were gathered from a woman between 18 and 29 years old with Graves' hyperthyroidism. Each CDR3 is given with its conserved first and last residue. The order of the fields is D gene, clone size, J gene, V gene, CDR3 protein, CDR3 DNA. D genes are given only for firm matches. Clone size, where shown, is once, few, many, or a class for clones that have expanded.

TRBD2	NA	TRBJ2-5	TRBV4-1	CASSLGRETRYF	TGCGCCAGCAGCCTAGGGCGGGAGACCCGGTACTTC
NA	NA	TRBJ1-1	TRBV19	CAWSVLGSTEAFF	TGTGCCTGGAGTGTATTGGGTTCCACTGAAGCTTTCTTT
NA	NA	TRBJ1-5	TRBV7-3	CASSRNRELNQPQHF	TGTGCCAGCAGCCGGAACAGGGAACTCAATCAGCCCCAGCATTTT
NA	NA	TRBJ2-2	TRBV2	CASNRVPGELFF	TGTGCCAGCAACAGAGTCCCCGGGGAGCTGTTTTTT
NA	NA	TRBJ1-5	TRBV24-1	CATSDKQGNQPQHF	TGTGCCACCAGTGACAAACAGGGAAATCAGCCCCAGCATTTT
NA	many	TRBJ1-1	TRBV9	CASSVALGAGTEAFF	TGTGCCAGCAGCGTAGCTCTGGGGGCTGGGACTGAAGCTTTCTTT
NA	NA	TRBJ2-2	TRBV15	CATKFGGSATGELFF	TGTGCCACCAAGTTCGGTGGGAGCGCTACCGGGGAGCTGTTTTTT
NA	NA	TRBJ1-4	TRBV2	CASIGVDEKLFF	TGTGCCAGCATAGGAGTTGATGAAAAACTGTTTTTT
NA	many	TRBJ2-7	TRBV7-3	CASSLLASHEQYF	TGTGCCAGCAGCTTACTAGCTTCCCACGAGCAGTACTTC
TRBD1	NA	TRBJ2-7	TRBV10-1	CASSVGQGDGQYF	TGTGCCAGTAGTGTCGGACAGGGCGACGGGCAGTACTTC
TRBD1	few	TRBJ2-5	TRBV20-1	CSAGDRGDQETQYF	TGCAGTGCTGGGGACAGGGGGGACCAAGAGACCCAGTACTTC
NA	few	TRBJ2-7	TRBV11-1	CASRPPDRADEQYF	TGTGCCAGCAGACCCCCAGACCGGGCCGACGAGCAGTACTTC
NA	NA	TRBJ2-7	TRBV19	CASSIKTGTYEQYF	TGTGCCAGTAGTATCAAGACAGGTACCTACGAGCAGTACTTC
NA	many	TRBJ1-2	TRBV29-1	CSVEETGSSTF	TGCAGCGTTGAAGAGACAGGTTCCTCCACCTTC
NA	many	TRBJ1-1	TRBV24-1	CATSDPGTEAFF	TGTGCCACCAGTGATCCGGGAACTGAAGCTTTCTTT